What follows are 9 T cell receptor beta chains derived from one specimen sequenced in a study of shared clonotypes between healthy human individuals. Cells designated naive CD8 were CD45RO-negative and were positively selected for CCR7, with terminally differentiated effector memory CD45RA+ cells excluded. Sequencing was performed with immunoSEQ multiplex PCR; in TCRdb, only in-frame clones are kept and a portion is missing. The data show around 1.9 million clones, 93% seen once. The sequencing input was naive CD8+ T cells from PBMCs. The receptors were sampled from a man between 18 and 35 years old in good health. Some clones in this sample may be carry-over from other donors' samples.

The rearrangement uses TRBV7-2 and TRBJ2-7, with D perhaps assigned TRBD1 or TRBD2 (6 bases each). Deletions cut 1 base from V and 3 bases from J, with 13 bases between. Germline V lookup: CDR1 SGHTA, CDR2 FQGNSA. The CDR3 runs to 15 residues. CDR3 protein: CASSLVGGGGYEQYF. CDR3 nucleotide sequence: TGTGCCAGCAGCTTAGTCGGGGGCGGAGGCTACGAGCAGTACTTC. The entire variable domain, with the rest obtained from reference TRBV7-2 and TRBJ2-7, is as follows: GAGVSQSPSNKVTEKGKDVELRCDPISGHTALYWYRQSLGQGLEFLIYFQGNSAPDKSGLPSDRFSAERTGGSVSTLTIQRTQQEDSAVYLCASSLVGGGGYEQYFGPGTRLTVT.

The chain has TRBV2 and TRBJ2-1, with TRBD2 as a possible D gene (6 bases). The length of the CDR3 is 15 residues. The V and J ends lost 2 bases and 1 base respectively, with 9 bases between them. Germline CDR1 SNHLY, CDR2 FYNNEI. CDR3 sequence reads: CASSELEGSYNEQFF. The CDR3 DNA reads as TGTGCCAGCAGTGAATTGGAGGGGTCCTACAATGAGCAGTTCTTC.

This chain uses TRBV23-1 with TRBJ1-2, with 11 nucleotides matching TRBD1. TRBV23-1 is designated an ORF whose function remains uncertain. Unmatched junction bases numbered 6, after V lost 6 bases and J lost 6 bases. This CDR3 spans 14 amino acids. CDR3 nucleotides: TGCGCCAGCAGGCGGGACAGGGGGAAGAATGGCTACACCTTC. Translating gives CASRRDRGKNGYTF.

The genes are TRBV6-1 and TRBJ2-7; D ambiguous. The CDR3 is 11 residues long. The V and J ends lost 5 bases and 4 bases respectively, with 6 bases between them. CDR1 is MNHNS and CDR2 is SASEGT in the germline V gene. CDR3 bases: TGTGCCAGCAGTTCTACGTACGAGCAGTACTTC. This sequence encodes CASSSTYEQYF.

The V and J genes are TRBV27 and TRBJ2-1; the match to TRBD1 covers 7 bases. V dropped 4 bases and J dropped 8; count of bases not matched to a gene: 8. Looked up from germline, CDR1 is MNHEY and CDR2 is SMNVEV (reference sequence). The CDR3 length is 14 residues. The CDR3 sequence: CASSSGQAAHEQFF. In DNA form, the CDR3 reads TGTGCCAGCAGTTCCGGACAGGCCGCCCATGAGCAGTTCTTC.

CDR3 sequence reads: CASSQEMIAGGAYEQYF. CDR3 in DNA: TGCGCCAGCAGCCAAGAGATGATAGCGGGTGGAGCCTACGAGCAGTACTTC. The chain recombines TRBV4-3 with TRBJ2-7; 7 bases fit TRBD2. The CDR3 runs to 17 residues. The J segment lost 2 bases and the V segment lost 0 bases, leaving 10 bases of the junction unmatched. Germline CDR1 is LGHNA and CDR2 is YSLEER.

The table lists this clone with a few counts. This sequence joins TRBV19 and TRBJ1-1, with unresolved D. The V and J ends lost 0 bases and 5 bases respectively, with 10 bases between them. The CDR3 consists of 14 residues. The germline CDR1 and CDR2 sequences are LNHDA and SQIVND (reference sequence). The CDR3 DNA sequence: TGTGCCAGTAGTATAGATCCGGGAAGTACTGAAGCTTTCTTT. It translates to CASSIDPGSTEAFF.

The rearrangement uses TRBV6-5 and TRBJ2-1, with D possibly matching TRBD2 (5 bases). Germline V CDR1 and CDR2: MNHEY, SVGAGI. V was trimmed by 5 bases and J by 4 bases, leaving 15 bases between them. The CDR3 consists of 15 residues. The CDR3 DNA is TGTGCCAGCAGTCCCTGGACTTTCAGGTACAATGAGCAGTTCTTC. This translates into CASSPWTFRYNEQFF.

V usage is TRBV2 and J usage is TRBJ1-4; a possible D gene is TRBD1 (5 bases). Germline V gene sequence: CDR1 SNHLY, CDR2 FYNNEI. Trimming cost V 1 base and J 10 bases, with 13 bases left between them. The CDR3 covers 14 residues. CDR3 sequence reads: CASSEGSGRTKLFF. CDR3 DNA: TGTGCCAGCAGTGAAGGGTCAGGGAGGACAAAACTGTTTTTT.